The sequence of this T cell receptor (beta chain) was determined in a study of PD-L1 blockade in urothelial cancer (dated by TCRdb to 2015 to 2018). For the study in its entirety: All patients started therapy around 2014 and received atezolizumab 1,200 mg intravenously every 3 weeks. About 90% of the 29 patients were identified as males with urothelial cancer of bladder origin, and a prior smoking history was reported by 18 of 29 patients. Blood samples were analyzed at 3 weeks after treatment start (second dose) and at 6 weeks after treatment start. Twenty-nine patients had pretreatment blood TCR-seq, some 24 had at least one posttreatment blood collection, and some 24 had tumor TCR-seq. Whole exome sequencing and RNA sequencing of pretreatment tumors were performed alongside TCR sequencing in the same patients. Nine patients achieved durable clinical benefit and approximately 20 did not. The study was an exploratory multi-omic analysis of somatic, immune and clinical correlates of response to PD-L1 blockade with atezolizumab in urothelial cancer. Progression-free survival longer than 6 months counted as durable clinical benefit, and TCR features were additionally tested against both progression-free and overall survival. Patients had an ECOG performance status of 0 or 1 and had received between 0 and 3 prior chemotherapy regimens. A median of 141,255 T cells and 83,000 or so unique TCRs was obtained from blood samples, and a median clonality of 0.080 was observed. Pretreatment tumor samples, along with matched peripheral blood collected serially before and after atezolizumab treatment, underwent TCR sequencing.

A note on this clone: The target of this receptor is not known. Qualities for individual bases were not recorded, and no much larger clone is one base off.

Each PCR received spiked-in synthetic TCR analog templates so that absolute template abundance could be estimated from read counts. TCRbeta CDR3 regions were amplified from genomic DNA with bias-controlled V and J gene primers using the immunoSEQ assay. Sequencing of rearranged TCRbeta segments was done at approximately 20X coverage. The study's own analysis went as follows. Sequencing errors were corrected by clustering and CDR3s were annotated against IMGT to assign V, D and J genes. Downstream analyses used only productive TCRbeta rearrangements and left out out-of-frame or stop-codon sequences. To compute clonality, Shannon entropy was normalized by the log of the number of unique productive sequences and then subtracted from one. Clones differing between time points or between blood and tumor were identified using Fisher's exact test with Benjamini-Hochberg correction, with an adjusted p below 0.01 applied as the threshold. Sourced from immuneACCESS, this table was stored by TCRdb with only in-frame sequences that have V and J called. A share of the clones is absent; for the studies checked, an unresolved V gene accounts for under half, and the remainder has no known explanation. That table gives V, J and clone size, and the DNA gave D and trimming. The sample contains 54,000 or so clones, more than 75% of them found a single time. Jointly, the top ten make up roughly 1.4% of the sample.

Paper-wide results and their limitations: Because the sample size was small (n ≈ 31) and many exploratory analyses were performed, the results are intended to be hypothesis-generating. Improved progression-free and overall survival was found to be associated with pretreatment peripheral blood TCR clonality below the median. At 3 weeks after the start of treatment, tumor-associated TCR clones in peripheral blood had expanded more in patients with durable benefit (n ≈ 24, p = 0.022).

Sample time point, as interpreted from the label and publication: pretreatment peripheral blood. A total of 25 to 30 patients with locally advanced or metastatic urothelial carcinoma, treated at Memorial Sloan Kettering on a trial protocol, made up the cohort. Peripheral blood mononuclear cells were collected pretreatment and during treatment, with between 1 and 8 total time points obtained per patient. The Qiagen DNeasy Blood extraction kit was used to purify genomic DNA from total PBMCs and tumor samples. PBMCs were collected pretreatment and during treatment, and were isolated and stored as previously described. The germline V gene gives CDR1 as SGHDT and CDR2 as YYEEEE. From the cysteine through the phenylalanine, the CDR3 covers 15 amino acids. Of all the DNA, just the CDR3 is kept, 45 bases in frame from base 1. V is clipped by 2 bases and J by 3 bases, and the sequence between their germline boundaries is 14 bases long.

The TCR originated in a man aged 45 to 65 with urothelial cancer. The sequence links TRBV5-6 to TRBJ1-1; a tentative D call is TRBD1 (6 bases match). This material consisted of PBMCs, taken around atezolizumab (anti-PD-L1) treatment. The nucleotide sequence is given as TGTGCCAGCAGCTTTGGGGGCCGGACGGACACTGAAGCTTTCTTT. Its translation is CASSFGGRTDTEAFF.